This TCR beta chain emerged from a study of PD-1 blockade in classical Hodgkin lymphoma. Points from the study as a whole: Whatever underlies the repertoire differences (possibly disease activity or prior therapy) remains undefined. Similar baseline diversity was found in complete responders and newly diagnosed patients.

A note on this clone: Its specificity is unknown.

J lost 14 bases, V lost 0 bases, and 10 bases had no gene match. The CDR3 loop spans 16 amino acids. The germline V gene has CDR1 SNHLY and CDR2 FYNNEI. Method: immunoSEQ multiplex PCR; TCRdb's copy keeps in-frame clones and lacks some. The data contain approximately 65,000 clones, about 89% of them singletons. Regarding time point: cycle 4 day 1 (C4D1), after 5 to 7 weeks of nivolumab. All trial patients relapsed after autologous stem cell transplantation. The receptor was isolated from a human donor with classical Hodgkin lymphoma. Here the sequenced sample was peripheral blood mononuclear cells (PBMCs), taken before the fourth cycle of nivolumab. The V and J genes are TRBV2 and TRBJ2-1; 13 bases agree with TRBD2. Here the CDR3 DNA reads TGTGCCAGCAGTGAAGCGACCTTAAAGACTAGCGGGGGGAAGTTCTTC. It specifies CASSEATLKTSGGKFF.